This TCR beta chain was identified during a study of cytomegalovirus exposure and HLA in healthy donors. Germline-derived CDR1 and CDR2 are KGHSH and LQKENI. The CDR3 length is 14 residues. Trimming pared 4 bases from V and 2 bases from J, leaving 12 bases between. Use of 60 Vbeta and 13 Jbeta primers characterized the PCR. Some clones are missing from TCRdb's copy, which holds only in-frame ones; the method was immunoSEQ multiplex PCR. The sample holds more than 85,000 clones; 78% are singletons and the top ten take around 1.3%. The table lists this clone with a count of one. The material sequenced was PBMCs. The J gene is TRBJ2-7, the V gene TRBV18; the D gene is possibly TRBD2 (5 bases). This sequence was found in a man aged 25 to 40 in good health and CMV-seronegative. Here the CDR3 DNA reads TGTGCCAGCTCACGGAGGACCAACACCTACGAGCAGTACTTC. Encoded protein: CASSRRTNTYEQYF.